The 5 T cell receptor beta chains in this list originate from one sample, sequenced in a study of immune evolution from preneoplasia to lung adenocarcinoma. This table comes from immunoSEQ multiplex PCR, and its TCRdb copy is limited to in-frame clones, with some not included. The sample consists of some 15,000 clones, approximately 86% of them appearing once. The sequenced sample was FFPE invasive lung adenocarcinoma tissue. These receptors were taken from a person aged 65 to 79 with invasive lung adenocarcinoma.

The CDR3 DNA sequence: TGCAGCGTTGAAGATGCACTAGCGGGATTCCAAGAGACCCAGTACTTC. Translating it yields CSVEDALAGFQETQYF. The chain has TRBV29-1 and TRBJ2-5; the match to TRBD2 covers 10 bases. This CDR3 region has 16 residues. Germline lookup yields CDR1 SQVTM and CDR2 ANQGSEA. V dropped 0 bases and J dropped 1; count of bases not matched to a gene: 5.

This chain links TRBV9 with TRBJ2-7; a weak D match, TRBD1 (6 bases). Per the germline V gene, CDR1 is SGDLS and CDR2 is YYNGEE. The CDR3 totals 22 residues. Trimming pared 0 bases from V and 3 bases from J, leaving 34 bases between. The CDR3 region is CASSVAPRGQTRGEIVVYEQYF. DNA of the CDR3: TGTGCCAGCAGCGTAGCTCCGAGAGGACAGACTCGAGGGGAGATTGTTGTCTACGAGCAGTACTTC.

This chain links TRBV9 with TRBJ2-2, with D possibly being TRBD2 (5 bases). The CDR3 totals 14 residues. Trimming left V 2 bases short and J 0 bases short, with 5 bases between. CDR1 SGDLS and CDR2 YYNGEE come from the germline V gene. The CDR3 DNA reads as TGTGCCAGCAGCGTCGGGACGAACACCGGGGAGCTGTTTTTT. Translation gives CASSVGTNTGELFF.

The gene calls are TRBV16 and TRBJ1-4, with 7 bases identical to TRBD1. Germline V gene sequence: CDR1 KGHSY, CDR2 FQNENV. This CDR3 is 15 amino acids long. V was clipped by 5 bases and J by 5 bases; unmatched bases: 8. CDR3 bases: TGTGCCAGCAGCAACACAGGGGAAACGAATGAAAAACTGTTTTTT. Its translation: CASSNTGETNEKLFF.

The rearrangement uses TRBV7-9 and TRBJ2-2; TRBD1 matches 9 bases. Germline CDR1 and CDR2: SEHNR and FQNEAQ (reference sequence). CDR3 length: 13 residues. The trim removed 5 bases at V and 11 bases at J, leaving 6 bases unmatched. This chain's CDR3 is CASSARQGVELFF. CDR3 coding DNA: TGTGCCAGCAGCGCCCGACAGGGGGTAGAGCTGTTTTTT.